This is a list of T cell receptor beta chains from one sample in a study of cytomegalovirus exposure and HLA in healthy donors. The table came from immunoSEQ multiplex PCR; TCRdb's copy has only in-frame clones and leaves some out. The sample contains approximately 170,000 clones, 85% of which appear only once. Sequences were obtained from PBMCs. The receptor set was obtained from a man in his late teens or twenties in good health and CMV-seropositive. CDR3s include the opening cysteine and the closing phenylalanine or tryptophan. A D gene is named only where the DNA matches it firmly. Clone size, where shown, is once, few, many, or a class for clones that have expanded.

cdr3_nt,cdr3_aa,v_call,clone_size,j_call,d_call
TGTGCCAGCAGTGAACACAGAAACTATGGCTACACCTTC,CASSEHRNYGYTF,TRBV2,-,TRBJ1-2,-
TGTGCCAGCCTGGGGCAGGGGGCAGAGAGTGGCTACACCTTC,CASLGQGAESGYTF,TRBV21-1,-,TRBJ1-2,-
TGTGCCAGCAGGGGACTAGCGGGAGCCTTCGGGGAGCTGTTTTTT,CASRGLAGAFGELFF,TRBV6-5,-,TRBJ2-2,TRBD2
TGTGCCTGGAGTGTAGACGCGGGAGGGATTGATGAGCAGTTCTTC,CAWSVDAGGIDEQFF,TRBV30,-,TRBJ2-1,TRBD2
TGTGCCAGCAGTGACACATTAAACACTGAAGCTTTCTTT,CASSDTLNTEAFF,TRBV6-5,once,TRBJ1-1,-
TGTGCCAGCAGCCCGACGGGGAGCTACGAGCAGTACTTC,CASSPTGSYEQYF,TRBV7-9,-,TRBJ2-7,-
TGTGCCAGCAGCTCACCTTCCGGGACAGGGGACTACGAGCAGTACTTC,CASSSPSGTGDYEQYF,TRBV11-2,-,TRBJ2-7,TRBD1
TGTGCCAGCAGCGTAACAGACTCCTACGAGCAGTACTTC,CASSVTDSYEQYF,TRBV9,-,TRBJ2-7,-
TGTGCCAGCACGGTCACCGCTAGGAACACTGAAGCTTTCTTT,CASTVTARNTEAFF,TRBV6-5,-,TRBJ1-1,-
TGTGCCAGCAGCCCTAGGGGACTAGCGGGCACAGATACGCAGTATTTT,CASSPRGLAGTDTQYF,TRBV27,-,TRBJ2-3,TRBD2
TGTGCCAGCAGTTTGCGGGTCGACACCGGGGAGCTGTTTTTT,CASSLRVDTGELFF,TRBV28,once,TRBJ2-2,-